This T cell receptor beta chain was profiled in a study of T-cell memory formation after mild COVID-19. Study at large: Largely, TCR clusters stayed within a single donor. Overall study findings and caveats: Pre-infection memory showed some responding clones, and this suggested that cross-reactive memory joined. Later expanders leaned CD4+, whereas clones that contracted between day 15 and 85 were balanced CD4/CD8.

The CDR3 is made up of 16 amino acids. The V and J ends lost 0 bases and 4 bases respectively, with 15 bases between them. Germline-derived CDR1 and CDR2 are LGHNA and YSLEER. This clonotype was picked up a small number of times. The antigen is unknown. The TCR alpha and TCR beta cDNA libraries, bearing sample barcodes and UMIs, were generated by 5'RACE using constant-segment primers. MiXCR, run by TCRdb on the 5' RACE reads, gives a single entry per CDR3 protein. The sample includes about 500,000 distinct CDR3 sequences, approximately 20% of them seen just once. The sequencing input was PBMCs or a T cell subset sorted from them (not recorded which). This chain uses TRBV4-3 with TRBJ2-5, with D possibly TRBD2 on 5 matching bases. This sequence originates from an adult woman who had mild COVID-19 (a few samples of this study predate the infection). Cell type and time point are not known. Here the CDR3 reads CASSQDRVEGPETQYF. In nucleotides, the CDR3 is TGCGCCAGCAGCCAAGATCGTGTCGAGGGCCCAGAGACCCAGTACTTC.